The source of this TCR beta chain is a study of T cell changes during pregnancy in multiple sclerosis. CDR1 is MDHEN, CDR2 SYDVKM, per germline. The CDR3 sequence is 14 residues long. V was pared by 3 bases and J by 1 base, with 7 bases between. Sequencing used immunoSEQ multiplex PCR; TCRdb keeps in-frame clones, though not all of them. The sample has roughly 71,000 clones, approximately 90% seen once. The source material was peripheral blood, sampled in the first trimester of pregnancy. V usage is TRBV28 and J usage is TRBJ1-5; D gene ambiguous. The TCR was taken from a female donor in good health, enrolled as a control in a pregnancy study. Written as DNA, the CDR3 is TGTGCCAGCAGTTTGTACAGCAGCAATCAGCCCCAGCATTTT. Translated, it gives CASSLYSSNQPQHF.